The TCR beta chain described here comes from a study of T cells in Graves' hyperthyroidism and ophthalmopathy (dated by TCRdb to between 2018 and 2021). Describing the broader study: Peripheral blood samples were taken at the time of initial diagnosis, prior to any treatment. TCR V-J signatures able to tell the groups apart were searched for in a discovery cohort of around 95 patients, of whom more than 40 had Graves' ophthalmopathy and about 60 had stable Graves' hyperthyroidism. An independent validation cohort of around 19 hyperthyroidism patients and 17 patients who later progressed to ophthalmopathy tested prospective prediction of ophthalmopathy. For training and testing, the 100 or so patients in the discovery cohort were randomly divided in a 7:3 ratio. In roughly six Graves' hyperthyroidism patients, the study also compared T-cell repertoires from thyroid tissue with T-cell repertoires from blood. Once sampling was done, hyperthyroidism patients were given methimazole at a starting dose of 30 mg daily, whereas ophthalmopathy patients were given high-dose intravenous methylprednisolone. TCR Vbeta CDR3 sequencing of roughly 140 peripheral blood samples (approximately 44 ophthalmopathy, roughly 74 hyperthyroidism and approximately 17 progressor patients) is reported in the paper. On the study overall, not on this receptor specifically: Most expanded thyroid clonotypes (frequency above 0.001) were also detected in blood, suggesting blood repertoires may reflect thyroid immune responses. Ophthalmopathy was separated from stable hyperthyroidism by a 13 V-J signature model, with around 88% sensitivity and about 81% specificity obtained in cross-validation and 80%/75% obtained in testing. In validation, the model predicted progression to ophthalmopathy with 65% to 71% sensitivity and about 73% specificity, a median of about 6.7 months before onset. Sample size was not statistically predetermined, and investigators were not blinded to group allocation.

This clonotype turned up a few times. It lacks a known antigen. Base qualities are not recorded, but no much larger clone differs from it by a single base. The CDR3 covers 16 residues, taking in both the cysteine and the phenylalanine. Solely the CDR3 DNA is kept, with 48 bases framed from the first base. Compared with germline, V lacks 0 bases and J lacks 7 bases; bases without a gene match: 7. Sequences LGHDT (CDR1) and YNNKEL (CDR2) are obtained from the germline V gene (reference sequence). The TCR beta CDR3 regions were amplified from RNA transcripts. For the first round of RT-PCR on the TCR CDR3, the HTBI primer set was used together with the Qiagen OneStep RT-PCR kit. Libraries were constructed in a second round of multiplex PCR, after which size selection and purification were performed. Paired-end sequencing of the libraries was performed with 100 bp reads on an Illumina HiSeq2000. Concerning the study's data processing: Raw data were processed with SOAPnuke, discarding reads with adapters, uncalled bases, mean Phred below 15, or no exact constant-primer or identifier match. COPE v1.2.5 was used to merge high-quality paired reads, and clonotypes were defined as unique nucleotide sequences. MiTCR v1.1 was used to align clonotypes to the IMGT TRBV, TRBD and TRBJ reference segments. Analysis was restricted to V-J combinations with a frequency above 0.0001, which covered roughly 99% of repertoires. The TCS score was defined as F50 (clonal expansion) divided by E x V (chaos), with BLOSUM62-based TCRdist calculated between CDR3 peptides within each V-J. Welch's t-statistics and random forest reduced 500 to 550 V-J features to 10 to 15, which were used in a naive Bayes classifier (R e1071). The raw public reads went through TCRdb reprocessing: fastp at Q25, MiXCR clone calling, in-frame beta chains kept. Rows matching on CDR3 protein sequence are summarized as one entry with the most common DNA and genes. The V and J calls reflect TCRdb's pipeline rather than the authors' work. Recorded for this sample are fewer than 650,000 distinct CDR3 sequences; 14% of them occurred a single time. The top ten constitute approximately 15% of the sample.

Stable Graves' hyperthyroidism was defined as no progression to ophthalmopathy during 18 months of follow-up. Hyperthyroidism patients were aged 18 to 65 years and newly diagnosed, with disease duration of less than 2 months. Patients with uncontrolled infections, other autoimmune diseases, pregnancy or lactation were excluded. Diagnoses were established on the basis of clinical symptoms, serum thyroxine and TRAb, thyroid ultrasound, and orbital computed tomography. Ficoll-Paque density gradient centrifugation was used to isolate PBMCs from around 10 ml of fresh peripheral blood. Trizol reagent was used to extract total RNA, and RNA quality was then checked on an Agilent 2100 Bioanalyzer.

Here the chain combines TRBV3-1 and TRBJ1-4; 8 central bases correspond to TRBD1. The specimen was blood. The receptor comes from a middle-aged woman with Graves' hyperthyroidism. The CDR3 has the sequence CASSQDPGGGSEKLFF. The nucleotide sequence is TGTGCCAGCAGCCAAGATCCAGGGGGCGGCAGTGAAAAACTGTTTTTT.